These T cell receptor beta chains were read from a single sample in a study of T-cell memory formation after mild COVID-19. TCRdb itself ran the 5' RACE reads through MiXCR, one entry per CDR3 protein. This sample has just over 300,000 distinct CDR3 sequences; roughly 21% occur once, and the top ten carry roughly 21%. Sequencing was carried out using PBMCs or a T cell subset sorted from them (not recorded which). The receptors were sampled from a man younger than 35 who had mild COVID-19 (a few samples of this study predate the infection). Cell type and time point are not known. Both conserved end residues are part of each CDR3. Fields, in order: V gene, J gene, clone size, D gene, CDR3 protein, CDR3 DNA. The D gene is left open where the match is weak. Clone size is given for some rows only: seen once, a few or many times, or a class if the clone is expanded.

>TRBV7-2|TRBJ1-2|.|TRBD1
CASSPQGSGGYTF
TGTGCCAGCAGCCCACAGGGGTCGGGGGGCTACACCTTC
>TRBV3-1|TRBJ2-3|.|TRBD2
CASSHDHSLWTSYDTQYF
TGTGCCAGCAGCCATGATCACTCCCTCTGGACTAGCTACGATACGCAGTATTTT
>TRBV5-6|TRBJ2-1|.|TRBD1
CASSGGQVRDNEQFF
TGTGCCAGCAGCGGGGGACAGGTCAGGGACAATGAGCAGTTCTTC
>TRBV5-6|TRBJ2-3|.|TRBD2
CASRPNLAGVNTDTQYF
TGTGCCAGCAGACCCAATCTAGCGGGGGTCAACACAGATACGCAGTATTTT
>TRBV7-8|TRBJ2-1|.|.
CASSLSSLYNEQFF
TGTGCCAGCAGCTTAAGCAGTCTTTACAATGAGCAGTTCTTC
>TRBV12-3/TRBV12-4|TRBJ1-1|.|TRBD1
CASSLADRVVEAFF
TGTGCCAGCAGTTTAGCGGACAGGGTTGTCGAAGCTTTCTTT
>TRBV6-4|TRBJ2-1|few|.
CASSPDTPHNEQFF
TGTGCCAGCAGTCCGGACACCCCGCACAATGAGCAGTTCTTC
>TRBV2|TRBJ2-4|.|.
CASGEFDRWGAKNIQYF
TGTGCCAGCGGGGAATTTGACCGGTGGGGAGCCAAAAACATTCAGTACTTC
>TRBV4-1|TRBJ1-5|few|TRBD1
CASSQGQGLNQPQHF
TGCGCCAGCAGCCAGGGACAGGGGCTCAATCAGCCCCAGCATTTT
>TRBV5-1|TRBJ1-2|.|TRBD1
CASSLEVISRGQKEVTF
TGCGCCAGCAGCTTGGAGGTGATAAGCAGGGGGCAAAAGGAGGTCACCTTC
>TRBV6-4|TRBJ2-5|few|.
CASGRGGRETQYF
TGTGCCAGCGGGAGGGGGGGGCGAGAGACCCAGTACTTC
>TRBV7-3|TRBJ2-5|.|.
CASGNQETQYF
TGTGCCAGTGGCAACCAAGAGACCCAGTACTTC
>TRBV10-3|TRBJ2-2|few|TRBD2
CAISDSGLAGGLGGELFF
TGTGCCATCAGTGACTCCGGACTAGCGGGGGGGCTTGGCGGGGAGCTGTTTTTT
>TRBV15|TRBJ2-1|.|.
CATSRDEGLGANEQFF
TGTGCCACCAGCAGAGACGAGGGTTTAGGGGCCAATGAGCAGTTCTTC
>TRBV12-3/TRBV12-4|TRBJ2-3|.|.
CASSSVPGPNDPDTQYF
TGTGCCAGCAGTTCAGTCCCCGGACCTAACGACCCAGATACGCAGTATTTT
>TRBV6-6|TRBJ1-5|.|.
CASSLKRDRNQPQHF
TGTGCCAGCAGCCTCAAAAGAGACAGGAATCAGCCCCAGCATTTT
>TRBV7-2|TRBJ2-3|.|TRBD2
CASSLAGAGRADTQYF
TGTGCCAGCAGCTTAGCGGGCGCGGGGAGGGCAGATACGCAGTATTTT
>TRBV20-1|TRBJ1-1|.|.
CSAPQGTYEAFF
TGCAGTGCTCCACAGGGTACCTATGAAGCTTTCTTT
>TRBV7-2|TRBJ1-2|few|TRBD1
CASSEGQGANF
TGTGCCAGCAGCGAAGGACAGGGGGCGAACTTC
>TRBV9|TRBJ2-7|few|.
CASSVEGYSYEQYF
TGTGCCAGCAGCGTAGAGGGGTACTCCTACGAGCAGTACTTC
>TRBV29-1|TRBJ2-4|.|.
CSVEATLGGNIQYF
TGCAGCGTTGAAGCCACCCTAGGGGGAAACATTCAGTACTTC
>TRBV28|TRBJ1-3|.|TRBD1
CASSPVGQGTGNTIYF
TGTGCCAGCAGCCCCGTGGGACAGGGAACTGGAAACACCATATATTTT
>TRBV12-3/TRBV12-4|TRBJ1-6|.|TRBD1
CASSFDRDSPLHF
TGTGCCAGCAGCTTTGACAGGGATTCACCCCTCCACTTT
>TRBV4-3|TRBJ1-6|few|.
CASSQGGESPLHF
TGCGCCAGCAGCCAAGGGGGCGAATCACCCCTCCACTTT
>TRBV30|TRBJ1-1|few|.
CAWRDPRDWDSGAFF
TGTGCCTGGAGGGACCCTCGGGACTGGGACTCTGGAGCTTTCTTT
>TRBV19|TRBJ2-2|few|.
CASSIMAGELFF
TGTGCCAGTAGTATAATGGCCGGGGAGCTGTTTTTT
>TRBV7-9|TRBJ1-5|few|.
CASSSGGTNQPQHF
TGTGCCAGCAGCTCCGGGGGTACTAATCAGCCCCAGCATTTT
>TRBV7-3|TRBJ2-2|.|TRBD2
CASSSLAGVTGELFF
TGTGCCAGCAGCTCTCTAGCGGGCGTCACCGGGGAGCTGTTTTTT
>TRBV4-1|TRBJ2-3|few|TRBD2
CASSQDQDSGGHTQYF
TGCGCCAGCAGCCAAGATCAGGATAGCGGGGGGCATACGCAGTATTTT
>TRBV12-3/TRBV12-4|TRBJ1-1|many|TRBD1
CASRGGRGVTEAFF
TGTGCCAGCCGAGGGGGCAGGGGAGTCACTGAAGCTTTCTTT
>TRBV10-2|TRBJ2-1|.|TRBD2
CASSSLAGAYNEQFF
TGCGCCAGCAGCTCGCTAGCGGGGGCTTACAATGAGCAGTTCTTC
>TRBV5-4|TRBJ1-5|.|TRBD1
CASSQGASQPQHF
TGTGCCAGCAGCCAGGGGGCGAGTCAGCCCCAGCATTTT
>TRBV11-2|TRBJ2-3|few|TRBD2
CASSPRGLARATDTQYF
TGTGCCAGCAGTCCTCGGGGACTAGCGCGGGCCACAGATACGCAGTATTTT
>TRBV3-1|TRBJ1-2|many|.
CASSQSQGQSYTF
TGTGCCAGCAGCCAAAGCCAGGGGCAGAGCTACACCTTC
>TRBV7-9|TRBJ1-6|.|TRBD1
CASSPPGQGADSPLHF
TGTGCCAGCAGCCCACCCGGACAGGGGGCAGATTCACCCCTCCACTTT
>TRBV7-9|TRBJ1-4|.|.
CASSHNVQTNEKLFF
TGTGCCAGCAGCCACAATGTACAGACTAATGAAAAACTGTTTTTT
>TRBV27|TRBJ2-5|.|.
CASSLNGGLRGTHYF
TGTGCCAGCAGTTTAAACGGGGGGCTAAGGGGGACCCATTACTTC
>TRBV4-2|TRBJ1-5|few|.
CASSQSPGQPQHF
TGTGCCAGCAGCCAGTCCCCTGGTCAGCCCCAGCATTTT
>TRBV7-8|TRBJ2-7|.|TRBD1
CASSSGQGDEQYF
TGTGCCAGCAGCAGTGGACAGGGAGACGAGCAGTACTTC
>TRBV4-3|TRBJ1-5|few|.
CASSQDTRTSNQPQHF
TGCGCCAGCAGCCAAGATACTCGGACAAGCAATCAGCCCCAGCATTTT
>TRBV5-1|TRBJ2-3|.|TRBD1
CASSLAMGQGYTDTQYF
TGCGCCAGCAGCTTGGCCATGGGACAGGGGTACACAGATACGCAGTATTTT
>TRBV7-2|TRBJ2-3|few|TRBD2
CASSFQRGEGDTQYF
TGTGCCAGCAGCTTCCAGCGGGGAGAAGGAGATACGCAGTATTTT
>TRBV7-2|TRBJ1-2|.|.
CASSLRMGANYGYTF
TGTGCCAGCAGCCTCAGGATGGGGGCCAACTATGGCTACACCTTC
>TRBV7-9|TRBJ2-2|.|TRBD1
CASRATGELTGELFF
TGTGCCAGCAGGGCCACAGGGGAGCTTACGGGGGAGCTGTTTTTT
>TRBV29-1|TRBJ2-3|.|.
CSVDPSSTDTQYF
TGCAGCGTTGACCCCTCTAGCACAGATACGCAGTATTTT
>TRBV7-8|TRBJ2-3|few|TRBD1
CASSFQGASRKDTQYF
TGTGCCAGCAGCTTTCAGGGGGCGAGTCGTAAAGATACGCAGTATTTT
>TRBV12-3/TRBV12-4|TRBJ1-1|.|.
CASRWDGNTEAFF
TGTGCCAGCAGGTGGGACGGGAACACTGAAGCTTTCTTT
>TRBV4-1|TRBJ1-2|few|.
CASSQAFGYGYTF
TGCGCCAGCAGCCAAGCGTTCGGGTATGGCTACACCTTC
>TRBV4-1|TRBJ2-7|.|.
CASSPEYEQYF
TGCGCCAGCAGCCCGGAGTACGAGCAGTACTTC
>TRBV7-2|TRBJ1-6|.|.
CASSLGLTPLHF
TGTGCCAGCAGCTTAGGGCTTACACCCCTCCACTTT
>TRBV29-1|TRBJ2-4|.|.
CSVEGSAGIKNIQYF
TGCAGCGTTGAAGGTAGCGCCGGGATAAAAAACATTCAGTACTTC
>TRBV6-2/TRBV6-3|TRBJ1-5|.|.
CASSYGALSAQHF
TGTGCCAGCAGTTACGGTGCCTTATCAGCCCAGCATTTT
>TRBV12-3/TRBV12-4|TRBJ1-2|few|TRBD1
CASSSRTGGWYGYTF
TGTGCCAGCAGTTCAAGGACAGGGGGCTGGTATGGCTACACCTTC
>TRBV6-6|TRBJ2-4|few|.
CASSRASGKNIQYF
TGTGCCAGCAGTAGGGCCTCGGGCAAAAACATTCAGTACTTC
>TRBV19|TRBJ2-1|.|TRBD1
CASSIGTDYNEQFF
TGTGCCAGTAGTATCGGGACAGACTACAATGAGCAGTTCTTC
>TRBV5-1|TRBJ1-1|few|.
CASSPGETPATEAFF
TGCGCCAGCAGCCCTGGGGAGACTCCGGCGACTGAAGCTTTCTTT
>TRBV12-3/TRBV12-4|TRBJ1-5|.|.
CASTQLGSNQPQHF
TGTGCCAGCACTCAGCTGGGTAGCAATCAGCCCCAGCATTTT
>TRBV15|TRBJ1-5|.|.
CATSRDQGPYQPQHF
TGTGCCACCAGCAGAGATCAAGGGCCCTATCAGCCCCAGCATTTT
>TRBV7-9|TRBJ1-2|few|.
CASSPDPYGYTF
TGTGCCAGCAGCCCGGACCCTTATGGCTACACCTTC